This paragraph covers one T cell receptor (beta chain) sequence. CDR3 length equals 17 residues. Trimming took 1 base from V and 1 from J; bases not matched to a gene: 8. Germline CDR1 SGHDT, CDR2 YYEEEE. These data belong to a study of blood T cell repertoires in COVID-19. Here immunoSEQ multiplex PCR was the method, and the copy in TCRdb shows in-frame clones only, minus some. The sample carries 200,000 to 250,000 clones, around 90% recorded once. This chain connects TRBV5-6 to TRBJ1-1; 9 bases match TRBD1. This clonotype was obtained from a young man with active or convalescent COVID-19. Sequencing input: peripheral blood. CDR3 bases: TGTGCCAGCAGCTTGCAGACAGGGGGGGATTGGAACACTGAAGCTTTCTTT. It specifies CASSLQTGGDWNTEAFF.